The 9 T cell receptor beta chains below all came from one sample that was sequenced in a study of blood T cell repertoires in COVID-19. The table came from immunoSEQ multiplex PCR; TCRdb's copy has only in-frame clones and leaves some out. The sample consists of 180,000 or so clones, roughly 84% of them appearing once. Sequences were obtained from PBMCs or T cells enriched from blood (not recorded which). All receptors come from a woman in her fifties or sixties who had recovered from COVID-19.

The chain employs TRBV5-6 and TRBJ1-1; TRBD1 aligns across 9 bases. J was trimmed by 5 bases and V by 6 bases; bases with no gene match: 11. The CDR3 covers 15 residues. The germline gives CDR1 SGHDT, CDR2 YYEEEE. Written as DNA, the CDR3 is TGTGCCAGCACCTTACCCGGGACAGGGAAAACTGAAGCTTTCTTT. Protein sequence: CASTLPGTGKTEAFF. Variable domain in full (rest from reference TRBV5-6 and TRBJ1-1): DAGVTQSPTHLIKTRGQQVTLRCSPKSGHDTVSWYQQALGQGPQFIFQYYEEEERQRGNFPDRFSGHQFPNYSSELNVNALLLGDSALYLCASTLPGTGKTEAFFGQGTRLTVV.

This chain joins TRBV11-2 and TRBJ2-7; TRBD1 matches at 11 bases. Germline V CDR1 and CDR2: SGHAT, FQNNGV. J lost 4 bases, V lost 5 bases, and 13 bases had no gene match. The CDR3 has 17 amino acids. The CDR3 spells CASSLTPRTGGKYEQYF. For the CDR3, the DNA is TGTGCCAGCAGCCTCACCCCCCGGACAGGGGGCAAGTACGAGCAGTACTTC. Variable domain in full (rest from reference TRBV11-2 and TRBJ2-7): EAGVAQSPRYKIIEKRQSVAFWCNPISGHATLYWYQQILGQGPKLLIQFQNNGVVDDSQLPKDRFSAERLKGVDSTLKIQPAKLEDSAVYLCASSLTPRTGGKYEQYFGPGTRLTVT.

This sequence joins TRBV5-1 and TRBJ2-7; D may be TRBD1 (6 bases). Trimming pared 7 bases from V and 6 bases from J, leaving 23 bases between. Germline V gives CDR1 SGHRS, CDR2 YFSETQ. CDR3 size: 15 residues. The CDR3 DNA reads TGCGCCAGCTCAGACTCGGGCAGGGGATATCGCGAGCAGTACTTC. Amino acid sequence: CASSDSGRGYREQYF.

This sequence joins TRBV28 and TRBJ2-7, with TRBD1 matching over 9 bases. There are 16 residues in the CDR3. V trimming: 4 bases; J trimming: 3 bases; junction bases outside the gene matches: 10. The germline V gene has CDR1 MDHEN and CDR2 SYDVKM. CDR3: CASSSTPGTGFYEQYF. The CDR3 DNA is TGTGCCAGCAGTTCCACACCCGGGACAGGGTTCTACGAGCAGTACTTC.

The J gene is TRBJ1-1, the V gene TRBV7-6; no clear D. The V gene's germline CDR1 is SGHVS and CDR2 FNYEAQ. The CDR3 consists of 13 residues. Trimming pared 1 base from V and 1 base from J, leaving 4 bases between. CDR3 nucleotides: TGTGCCAGCAGCTTAGAACAGAACACTGAAGCTTTCTTT. This sequence encodes CASSLEQNTEAFF.

This clone was observed a handful of times. The gene calls are TRBV7-9 and TRBJ2-7; 9 positions agree with TRBD1. In germline, CDR1 is SEHNR, CDR2 FQNEAQ (reference sequence). Trimming removed 2 bases from V and 5 bases from J; junction bases left unmatched: 4. The CDR3 spans 14 residues. The CDR3 protein is CASSLPDRGDEQYF. CDR3 nucleotides: TGTGCCAGCAGCTTACCGGACAGGGGTGACGAGCAGTACTTC. Full variable domain (rest looked up from reference TRBV7-9 and TRBJ2-7): DTGVSQNPRHKITKRGQNVTFRCDPISEHNRLYWYRQTLGQGPEFLTYFQNEAQLEKSRLLSDRFSAERPKGSFSTLEIQRTEQGDSAMYLCASSLPDRGDEQYFGPGTRLTVT.

The V and J genes are TRBV28 and TRBJ2-7; D remains ambiguous. Trimming pared 3 bases from V and 6 bases from J, leaving 9 bases between. Looked up from germline, CDR1 is MDHEN and CDR2 is SYDVKM. The CDR3 loop spans 12 amino acids. CDR3 region: CASSFRPGEQYF. In DNA form, the CDR3 reads TGTGCCAGCAGTTTTCGACCAGGCGAGCAGTACTTC.

This clone occurred a few times. The rearrangement links TRBV20-1 to TRBJ2-1, with a possible D match to TRBD2 (5 bases). Between the trimmed V and J ends, which lost 4 bases and 7 bases, there was a span of 8 bases. The length of the CDR3 is 11 residues. Germline CDR1 and CDR2: DFQATT and SNEGSKA (reference sequence). CDR3 nucleotide sequence: TGCAGTGCTAACGGCGGGAATGAGCAGTTCTTC. This gives the protein CSANGGNEQFF.

The chain joins TRBV30 to TRBJ1-4; 11 bases map to TRBD1. The V gene end was trimmed by 2 bases and the J gene end by 9 bases; junction bases not matched to a gene: 8. CDR3 length: 15 amino acids. Germline loops: CDR1 GTSNPN, CDR2 SVGIG (reference sequence). CDR3 in amino acids: CAWSPAGTGGQKLFF. DNA for the CDR3: TGTGCCTGGAGTCCAGCAGGGACAGGGGGTCAAAAACTGTTTTTT.